This TCR beta chain was recorded in a study of technical replicates of blood from a handful of donors. The repertoire was sequenced with immunoSEQ multiplex PCR; TCRdb's copy has only in-frame clones and lacks some. The table shows more than 45,000 clones, with roughly 91% occurring only once. Per the germline V gene, CDR1 is SGHNT and CDR2 is YYREEE (reference sequence). Losses at the gene ends were 0 bases for V and 5 bases for J; bases not matched to a gene: 6. The CDR3 has 15 residues. Sequencing was carried out using PBMCs. This TCR derives from a human donor in good health. Some clones in this sample may be carry-over from other donors' samples. The V and J genes are TRBV5-4 and TRBJ1-1, with TRBD1 matching 8 bases. The CDR3 DNA follows: TGTGCCAGCAGCTTGGTACAGGGGGAGGGGACTGAAGCTTTCTTT. Its translation: CASSLVQGEGTEAFF.